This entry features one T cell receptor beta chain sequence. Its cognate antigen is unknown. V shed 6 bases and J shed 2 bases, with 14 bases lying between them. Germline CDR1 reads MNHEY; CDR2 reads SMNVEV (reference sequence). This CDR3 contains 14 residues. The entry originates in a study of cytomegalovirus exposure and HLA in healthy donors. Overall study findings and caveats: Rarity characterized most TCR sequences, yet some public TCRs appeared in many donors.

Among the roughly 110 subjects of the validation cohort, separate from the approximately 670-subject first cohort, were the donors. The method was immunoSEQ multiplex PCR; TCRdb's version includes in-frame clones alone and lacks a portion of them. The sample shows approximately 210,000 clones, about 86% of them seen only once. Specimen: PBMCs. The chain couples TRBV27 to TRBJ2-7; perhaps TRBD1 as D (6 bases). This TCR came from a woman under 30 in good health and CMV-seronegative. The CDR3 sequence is CASSVQGSAYEQYF. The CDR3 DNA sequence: TGTGCCAGCAGCGTACAGGGCTCTGCCTACGAGCAGTACTTC.